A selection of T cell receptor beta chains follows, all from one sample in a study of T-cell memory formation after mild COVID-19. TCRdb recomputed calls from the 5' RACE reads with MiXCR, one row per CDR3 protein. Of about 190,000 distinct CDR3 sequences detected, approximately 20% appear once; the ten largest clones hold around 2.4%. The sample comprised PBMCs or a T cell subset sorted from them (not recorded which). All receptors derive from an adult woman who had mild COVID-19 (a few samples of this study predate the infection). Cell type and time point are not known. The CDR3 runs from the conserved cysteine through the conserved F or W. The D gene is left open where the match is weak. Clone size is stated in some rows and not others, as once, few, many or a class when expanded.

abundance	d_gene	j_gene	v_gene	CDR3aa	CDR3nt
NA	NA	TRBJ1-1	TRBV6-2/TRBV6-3	CASNTVTEAFF	TGTGCCAGCAACACCGTCACTGAAGCTTTCTTT
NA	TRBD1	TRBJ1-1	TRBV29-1	CSVGGTGGRTEAFF	TGCAGCGTTGGGGGAACAGGGGGCCGGACTGAAGCTTTCTTT
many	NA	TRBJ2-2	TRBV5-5	CASLALTGKPGELFF	TGTGCCAGCCTAGCCCTCACGGGGAAACCCGGGGAGCTGTTTTTT
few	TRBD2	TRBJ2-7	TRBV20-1	CSARVSGGEYEQYF	TGCAGTGCTAGAGTTAGCGGGGGAGAGTACGAGCAGTACTTC
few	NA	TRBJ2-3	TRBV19	CASSAGWEPDTQYF	TGTGCCAGTAGTGCAGGGTGGGAGCCAGATACGCAGTATTTT
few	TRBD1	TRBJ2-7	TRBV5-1	CASSYGQGPYEQYF	TGCGCCAGCAGCTACGGACAGGGTCCCTACGAGCAGTACTTC
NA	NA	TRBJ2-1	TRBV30	CAWSHGSYEQFF	TGTGCCTGGAGTCATGGATCTTATGAGCAGTTCTTC
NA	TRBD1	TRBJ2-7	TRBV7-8	CASSQRQGGTGYSYEQYF	TGTGCCAGCAGCCAGAGACAGGGAGGGACAGGGTACTCCTACGAGCAGTACTTC
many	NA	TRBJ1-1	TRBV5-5	CASSLTGKAEAFF	TGTGCCAGCAGCTTGACAGGGAAGGCTGAAGCTTTCTTT
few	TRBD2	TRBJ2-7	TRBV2	CASSGRTSGRSEQYF	TGTGCCAGCAGTGGACGGACTAGCGGGAGGAGCGAGCAGTACTTC
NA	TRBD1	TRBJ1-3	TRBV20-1	CSAKIDRGKAGNTIYF	TGCAGTGCAAAAATCGACAGGGGGAAGGCTGGAAACACCATATATTTT
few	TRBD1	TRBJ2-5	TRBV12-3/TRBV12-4	CASSPTGQGWKETQYF	TGTGCCAGCAGCCCTACGGGACAGGGGTGGAAAGAGACCCAGTACTTC
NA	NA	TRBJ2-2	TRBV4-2	CASSQDVGGNTGELFF	TGTGCCAGCAGCCAAGATGTGGGGGGAAACACCGGGGAGCTGTTTTTT
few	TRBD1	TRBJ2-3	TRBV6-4	CASSPTGQGGPDTQYF	TGTGCCAGCAGTCCGACCGGACAGGGCGGCCCAGATACGCAGTATTTT
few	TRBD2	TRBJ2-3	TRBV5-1	CASSPYSGGSTDTQYF	TGCGCCAGCAGCCCCTATAGCGGGGGGTCGACAGATACGCAGTATTTT
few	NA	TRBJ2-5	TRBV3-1	CASSRMVGFQETQYF	TGTGCCAGCAGCCGAATGGTGGGGTTCCAAGAGACCCAGTACTTC
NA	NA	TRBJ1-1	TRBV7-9	CASSAQVRTEAFF	TGTGCCAGCAGCGCACAGGTGAGAACTGAAGCTTTCTTT
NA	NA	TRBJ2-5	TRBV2	CASSGTPGVMAETQYF	TGTGCCAGCAGCGGAACGCCAGGCGTAATGGCTGAGACCCAGTACTTC
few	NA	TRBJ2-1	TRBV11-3	CASSQRVWGEYNEQFF	TGTGCCAGCAGCCAAAGGGTGTGGGGGGAATACAATGAGCAGTTCTTC
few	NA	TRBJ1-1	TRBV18	CASSHTRGSGTEAFF	TGTGCCAGCTCACATACCAGGGGTAGTGGCACTGAAGCTTTCTTT
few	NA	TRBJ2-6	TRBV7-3	CASSLSANSGANVLTF	TGTGCCAGCAGCTTAAGCGCGAACTCTGGGGCCAACGTCCTGACTTTC
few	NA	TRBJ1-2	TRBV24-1	CATSDRRDNYGYTF	TGTGCCACCAGTGATAGACGGGACAACTATGGCTACACCTTC
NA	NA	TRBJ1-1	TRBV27	CASSFSRLNTEAFF	TGTGCCAGCAGTTTTAGCAGATTGAACACTGAAGCTTTCTTT
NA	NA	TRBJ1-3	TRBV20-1	CSANRNSGNTIYF	TGCAGTGCTAACAGAAACTCTGGAAACACCATATATTTT
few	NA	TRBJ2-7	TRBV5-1	CASSLEKGTQQYF	TGCGCCAGCAGCTTGGAGAAGGGGACGCAGCAGTACTTC
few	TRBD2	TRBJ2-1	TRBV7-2	CASSSPGLARNEQFF	TGTGCCAGCAGCTCTCCGGGACTAGCGAGGAATGAGCAGTTCTTC
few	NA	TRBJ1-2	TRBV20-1	CSAREVSRRSNYGYTF	TGCAGTGCTAGAGAGGTGTCACGACGATCTAACTATGGCTACACCTTC
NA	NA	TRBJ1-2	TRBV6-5	CASSRSTDYGYTF	TGTGCCAGCAGTCGCTCGACAGACTATGGCTACACCTTC
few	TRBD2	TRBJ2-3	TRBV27	CASSGLTSGRRDTQYF	TGTGCCAGCAGTGGCCTCACTAGCGGGAGAAGAGATACGCAGTATTTT
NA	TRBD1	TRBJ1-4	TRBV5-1	CASSVTGVLSEKLFF	TGCGCCAGCAGCGTAACAGGGGTGCTTAGTGAAAAACTGTTTTTT
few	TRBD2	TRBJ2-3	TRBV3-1	CASSHGLGRGTDTQYF	TGTGCCAGCAGCCACGGACTCGGGAGGGGCACAGATACGCAGTATTTT
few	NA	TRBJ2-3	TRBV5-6	CASSLAFSRDTTDTQYF	TGTGCCAGCAGCTTGGCGTTCTCGCGGGACACCACAGATACGCAGTATTTT
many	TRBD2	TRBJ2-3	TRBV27	CASIPRAGGPTDTQYF	TGTGCCAGCATTCCCCGGGCGGGAGGGCCTACAGATACGCAGTATTTT
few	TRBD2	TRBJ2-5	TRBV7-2	CASSLGTSGSFGTQYF	TGTGCCAGCAGCTTAGGGACTAGCGGTTCCTTTGGGACCCAGTACTTC
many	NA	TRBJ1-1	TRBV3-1	CASSQTGGAGAFF	TGTGCCAGCAGCCAAACGGGAGGGGCAGGAGCTTTCTTT
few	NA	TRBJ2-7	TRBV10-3	CAISETEKYEQYF	TGTGCCATCAGTGAGACAGAGAAATACGAGCAGTACTTC
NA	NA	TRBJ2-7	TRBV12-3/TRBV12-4	CATAIGGGLSYEQYF	TGTGCCACCGCCATCGGCGGCGGCTTATCCTACGAGCAGTACTTC
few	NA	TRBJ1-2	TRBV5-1	CASSLASGQHYYGYTF	TGCGCCAGCAGCTTGGCCAGCGGACAGCATTACTATGGCTACACCTTC
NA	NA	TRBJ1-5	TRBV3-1	CASGPSPNQPQHF	TGTGCCAGCGGTCCGTCTCCCAATCAGCCCCAGCATTTT
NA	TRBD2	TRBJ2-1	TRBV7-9	CASSPLAGSEQFF	TGTGCCAGCAGCCCGCTAGCGGGAAGTGAGCAGTTCTTC
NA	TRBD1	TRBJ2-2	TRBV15	CATSRDRLGTGELFF	TGTGCCACCAGCAGGGACAGGCTAGGCACCGGGGAGCTGTTTTTT
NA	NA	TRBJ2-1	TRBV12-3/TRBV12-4	CASSFGEDNEQFF	TGTGCCAGCAGTTTCGGGGAAGACAATGAGCAGTTCTTC
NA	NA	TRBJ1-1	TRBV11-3	CASSLGHGSNTEAFF	TGTGCCAGCAGCTTAGGCCACGGGTCGAACACTGAAGCTTTCTTT
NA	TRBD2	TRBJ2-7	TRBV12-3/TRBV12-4	CASSPIAGQQYF	TGTGCCAGCAGTCCGATAGCGGGACAGCAGTACTTC
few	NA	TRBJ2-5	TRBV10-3	CATAGSGQETQYF	TGTGCCACCGCAGGAAGCGGCCAAGAGACCCAGTACTTC